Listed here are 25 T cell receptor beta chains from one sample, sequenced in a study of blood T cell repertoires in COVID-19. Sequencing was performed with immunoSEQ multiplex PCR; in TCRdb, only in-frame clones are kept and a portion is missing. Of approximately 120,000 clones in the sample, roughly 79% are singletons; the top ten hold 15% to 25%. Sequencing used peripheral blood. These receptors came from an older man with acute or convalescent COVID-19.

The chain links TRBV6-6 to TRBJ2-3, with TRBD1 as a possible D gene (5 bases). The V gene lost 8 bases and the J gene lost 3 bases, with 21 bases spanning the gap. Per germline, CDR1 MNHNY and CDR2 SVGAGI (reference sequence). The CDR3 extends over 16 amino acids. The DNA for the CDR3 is TGTGCCAGCCAAAAAATGGGGCGGCAACTTACAGATACGCAGTATTTT. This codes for CASQKMGRQLTDTQYF.

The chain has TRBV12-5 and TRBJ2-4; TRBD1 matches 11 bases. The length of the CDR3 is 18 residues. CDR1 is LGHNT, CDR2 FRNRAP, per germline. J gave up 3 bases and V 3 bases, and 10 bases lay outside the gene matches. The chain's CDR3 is CASGLGQGAIRDKNIQYF. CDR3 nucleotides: TGTGCTAGTGGTTTAGGACAGGGGGCTATTCGGGACAAAAACATTCAGTACTTC. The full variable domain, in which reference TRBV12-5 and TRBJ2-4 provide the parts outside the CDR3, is DARVTQTPRHKVTEMGQEVTMRCQPILGHNTVFWYRQTMMQGLELLAYFRNRAPLDDSGMPKDRFSAEMPDATLATLKIQPSEPRDSAVYFCASGLGQGAIRDKNIQYFGAGTRLSVL.

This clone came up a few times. The DNA of the CDR3 is TGCGCCAGCAGCCAAGTCGGACTAGCGGGGGCCTCCCAATCCTCCTACGAGCAGTACTTC. This sequence encodes CASSQVGLAGASQSSYEQYF. The chain links TRBV4-1 to TRBJ2-7, with TRBD2 identical over 13 bases. The CDR3 has 20 amino acids. Germline V gives CDR1 MGHRA, CDR2 YSYEKL. Trimming cost V 1 base and J 0 bases; bases outside gene matches: 12.

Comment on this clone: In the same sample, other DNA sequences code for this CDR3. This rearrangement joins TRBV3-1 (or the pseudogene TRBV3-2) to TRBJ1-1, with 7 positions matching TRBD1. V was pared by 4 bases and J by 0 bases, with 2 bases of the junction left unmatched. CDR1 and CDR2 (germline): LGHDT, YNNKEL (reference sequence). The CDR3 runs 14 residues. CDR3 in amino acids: CASSLGQVNTEAFF. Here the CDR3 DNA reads TGTGCCAGCAGCCTCGGACAGGTGAACACTGAAGCTTTCTTT.

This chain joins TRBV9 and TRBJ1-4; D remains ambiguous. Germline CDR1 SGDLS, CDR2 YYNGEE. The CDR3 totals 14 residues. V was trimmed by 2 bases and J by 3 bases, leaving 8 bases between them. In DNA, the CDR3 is TGTGCCAGCAGCGTGGGCCAGTCTAATGAAAAACTGTTTTTT. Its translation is CASSVGQSNEKLFF.

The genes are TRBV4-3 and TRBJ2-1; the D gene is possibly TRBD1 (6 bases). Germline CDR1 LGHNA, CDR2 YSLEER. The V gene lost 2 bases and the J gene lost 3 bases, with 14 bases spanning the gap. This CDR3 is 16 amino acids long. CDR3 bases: TGCGCCAGCAGCCAACAGGGGATGACCGTCTACAATGAGCAGTTCTTC. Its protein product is CASSQQGMTVYNEQFF.

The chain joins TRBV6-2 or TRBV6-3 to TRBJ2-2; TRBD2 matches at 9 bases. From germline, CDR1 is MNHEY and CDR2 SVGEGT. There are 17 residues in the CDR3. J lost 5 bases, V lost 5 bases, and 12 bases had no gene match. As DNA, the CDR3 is TGTGCCAGCAGTCAATCCCAGCGGGGGGCTTCTACCGGGGAGCTGTTTTTT. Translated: CASSQSQRGASTGELFF.

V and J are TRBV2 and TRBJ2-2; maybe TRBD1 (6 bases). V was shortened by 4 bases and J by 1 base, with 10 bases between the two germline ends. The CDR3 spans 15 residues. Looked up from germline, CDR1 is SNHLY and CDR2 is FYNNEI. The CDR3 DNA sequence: TGTGCCAGCAGTGGAGGGACAAAGAACACCGGGGAGCTGTTTTTT. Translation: CASSGGTKNTGELFF.

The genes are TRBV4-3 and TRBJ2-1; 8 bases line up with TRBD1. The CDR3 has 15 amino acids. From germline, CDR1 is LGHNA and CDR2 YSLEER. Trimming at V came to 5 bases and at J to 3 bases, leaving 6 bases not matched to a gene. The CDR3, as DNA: TGCGCCAGCAGCGGAGGGACAGGAGGCTACAATGAGCAGTTCTTC. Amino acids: CASSGGTGGYNEQFF.

CDR3 region: CASSLGTASGELFF. CDR3 nucleotide sequence: TGCGCCAGCAGCTTGGGGACAGCGTCCGGGGAGCTGTTTTTT. This chain joins TRBV5-1 and TRBJ2-2; possibly TRBD1 for D (6 bases). With 0 bases removed from V and 6 bases from J, the gap between germline ends came to 9 bases. This CDR3 has 14 residues. From germline, CDR1 is SGHRS and CDR2 YFSETQ.

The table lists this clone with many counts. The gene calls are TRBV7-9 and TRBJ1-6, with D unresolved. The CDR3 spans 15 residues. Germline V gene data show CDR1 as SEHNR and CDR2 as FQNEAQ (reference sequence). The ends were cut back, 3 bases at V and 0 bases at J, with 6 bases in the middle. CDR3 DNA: TGTGCCAGCAGCTTGGGGAGCTCCTATAATTCACCCCTCCACTTT. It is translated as CASSLGSSYNSPLHF.

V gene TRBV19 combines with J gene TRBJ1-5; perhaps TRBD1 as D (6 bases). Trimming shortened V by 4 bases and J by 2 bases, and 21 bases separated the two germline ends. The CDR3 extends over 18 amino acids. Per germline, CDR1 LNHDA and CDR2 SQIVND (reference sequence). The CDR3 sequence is CASSTTRRMTGGNQPQHF. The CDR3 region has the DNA TGTGCCAGTAGTACGACCCGAAGAATGACAGGAGGCAATCAGCCCCAGCATTTT.

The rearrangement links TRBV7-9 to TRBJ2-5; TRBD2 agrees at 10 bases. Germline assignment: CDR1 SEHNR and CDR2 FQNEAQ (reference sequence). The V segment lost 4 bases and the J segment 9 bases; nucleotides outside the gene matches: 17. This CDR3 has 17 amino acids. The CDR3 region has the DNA TGTGCCAGCAGCTACCTTCCCGGGACTAGCGTAACGGGGCCCCAGTACTTC. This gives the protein CASSYLPGTSVTGPQYF. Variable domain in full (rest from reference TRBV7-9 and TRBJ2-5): DTGVSQNPRHKITKRGQNVTFRCDPISEHNRLYWYRQTLGQGPEFLTYFQNEAQLEKSRLLSDRFSAERPKGSFSTLEIQRTEQGDSAMYLCASSYLPGTSVTGPQYFGPGTRLLVL.

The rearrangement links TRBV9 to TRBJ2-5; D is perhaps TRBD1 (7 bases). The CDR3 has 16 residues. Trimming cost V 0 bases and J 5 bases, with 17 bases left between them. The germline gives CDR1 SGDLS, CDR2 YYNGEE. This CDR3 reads CASSVEGGGDLETQYF. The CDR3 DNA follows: TGTGCCAGCAGCGTAGAAGGAGGGGGCGATTTGGAGACCCAGTACTTC.

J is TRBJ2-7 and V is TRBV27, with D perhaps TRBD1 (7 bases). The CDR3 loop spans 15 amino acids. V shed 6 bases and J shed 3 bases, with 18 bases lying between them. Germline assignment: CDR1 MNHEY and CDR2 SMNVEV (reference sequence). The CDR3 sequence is CASSLFAGQHYEQYF. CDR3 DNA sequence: TGTGCCAGCAGCCTATTCGCGGGACAGCACTACGAGCAGTACTTC.

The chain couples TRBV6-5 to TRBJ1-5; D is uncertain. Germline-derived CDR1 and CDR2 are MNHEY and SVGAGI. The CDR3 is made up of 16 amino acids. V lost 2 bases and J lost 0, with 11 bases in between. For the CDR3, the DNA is TGTGCCAGCAGTTACCGAGAGAGCGGTAGCAATCAGCCCCAGCATTTT. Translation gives CASSYRESGSNQPQHF.

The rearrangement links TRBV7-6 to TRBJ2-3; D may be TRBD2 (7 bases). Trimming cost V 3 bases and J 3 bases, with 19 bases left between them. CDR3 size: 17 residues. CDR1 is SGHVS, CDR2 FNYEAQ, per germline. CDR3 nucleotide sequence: TGTGCCAGCAGCTTGTGGGGGGGCCGAGATGGAACAGATACGCAGTATTTT. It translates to CASSLWGGRDGTDTQYF.

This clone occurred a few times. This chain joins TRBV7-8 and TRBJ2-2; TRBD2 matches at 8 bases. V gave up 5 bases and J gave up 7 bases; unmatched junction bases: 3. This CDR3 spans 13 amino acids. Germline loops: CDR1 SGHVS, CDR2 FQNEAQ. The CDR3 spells CASSRLARGELFF. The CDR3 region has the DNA TGTGCCAGCAGCAGACTAGCGCGCGGGGAGCTGTTTTTT.

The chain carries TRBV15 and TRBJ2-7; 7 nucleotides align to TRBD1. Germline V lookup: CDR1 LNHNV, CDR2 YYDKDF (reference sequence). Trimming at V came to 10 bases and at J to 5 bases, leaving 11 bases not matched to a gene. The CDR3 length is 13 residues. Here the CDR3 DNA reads TGTGCCAGTAGTATGGGACAGTCGCACGAGCAGTACTTC. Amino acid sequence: CASSMGQSHEQYF.

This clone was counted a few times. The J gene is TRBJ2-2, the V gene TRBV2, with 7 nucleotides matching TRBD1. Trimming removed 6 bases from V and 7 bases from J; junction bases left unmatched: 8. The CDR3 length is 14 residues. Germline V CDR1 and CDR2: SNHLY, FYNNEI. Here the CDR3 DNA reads TGTGCCAGCAGGACAGGGCCTGTCGGCGGGGAGCTGTTTTTT. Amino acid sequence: CASRTGPVGGELFF.

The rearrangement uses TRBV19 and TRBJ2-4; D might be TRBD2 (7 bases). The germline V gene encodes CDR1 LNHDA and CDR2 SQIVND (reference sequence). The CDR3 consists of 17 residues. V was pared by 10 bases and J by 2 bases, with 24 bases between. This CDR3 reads CATSSMGGGMSKNIQYF. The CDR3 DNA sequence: TGTGCCACTTCATCTATGGGAGGGGGAATGTCCAAAAACATTCAGTACTTC. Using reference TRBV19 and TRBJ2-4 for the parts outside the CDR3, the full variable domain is DGGITQSPKYLFRKEGQNVTLSCEQNLNHDAMYWYRQDPGQGLRLIYYSQIVNDFQKGDIAEGYSVSREKKESFPLTVTSAQKNPTAFYLCATSSMGGGMSKNIQYFGAGTRLSVL.

The CDR3 loop is CASSARGSVGPGETQYF. The CDR3 DNA reads as TGTGCCAGCAGTGCCAGGGGCTCGGTGGGGCCCGGGGAGACCCAGTACTTC. This chain joins TRBV7-2 and TRBJ2-5; possibly TRBD1 for D (6 bases). CDR1 and CDR2 (germline): SGHTA, FQGNSA. The V end lost 6 bases, the J end lost 5 bases, and 25 bases lay between the germline ends. This CDR3 contains 17 residues.

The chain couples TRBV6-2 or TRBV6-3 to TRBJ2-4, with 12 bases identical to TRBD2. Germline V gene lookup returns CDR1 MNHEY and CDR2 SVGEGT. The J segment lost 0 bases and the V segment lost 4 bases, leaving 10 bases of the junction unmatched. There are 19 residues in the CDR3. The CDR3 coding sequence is TGTGCCAGCAGTTCCACACTAGCGGGGGGCATTCTAGCCAAAAACATTCAGTACTTC. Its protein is CASSSTLAGGILAKNIQYF.

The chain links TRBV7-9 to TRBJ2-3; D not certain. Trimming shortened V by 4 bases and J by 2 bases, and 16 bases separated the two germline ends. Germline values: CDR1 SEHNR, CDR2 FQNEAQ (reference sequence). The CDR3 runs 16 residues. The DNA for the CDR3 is TGTGCCAGCAGCTCCTCATCGTCACTCTTCACAGATACGCAGTATTTT. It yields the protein CASSSSSSLFTDTQYF.

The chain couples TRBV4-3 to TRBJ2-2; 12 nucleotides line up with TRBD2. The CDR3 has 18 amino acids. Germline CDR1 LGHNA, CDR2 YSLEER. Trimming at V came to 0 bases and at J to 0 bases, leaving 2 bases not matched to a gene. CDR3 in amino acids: CASSQELAGGTNTGELFF. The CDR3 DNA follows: TGCGCCAGCAGCCAAGAGCTAGCGGGGGGGACGAACACCGGGGAGCTGTTTTTT.